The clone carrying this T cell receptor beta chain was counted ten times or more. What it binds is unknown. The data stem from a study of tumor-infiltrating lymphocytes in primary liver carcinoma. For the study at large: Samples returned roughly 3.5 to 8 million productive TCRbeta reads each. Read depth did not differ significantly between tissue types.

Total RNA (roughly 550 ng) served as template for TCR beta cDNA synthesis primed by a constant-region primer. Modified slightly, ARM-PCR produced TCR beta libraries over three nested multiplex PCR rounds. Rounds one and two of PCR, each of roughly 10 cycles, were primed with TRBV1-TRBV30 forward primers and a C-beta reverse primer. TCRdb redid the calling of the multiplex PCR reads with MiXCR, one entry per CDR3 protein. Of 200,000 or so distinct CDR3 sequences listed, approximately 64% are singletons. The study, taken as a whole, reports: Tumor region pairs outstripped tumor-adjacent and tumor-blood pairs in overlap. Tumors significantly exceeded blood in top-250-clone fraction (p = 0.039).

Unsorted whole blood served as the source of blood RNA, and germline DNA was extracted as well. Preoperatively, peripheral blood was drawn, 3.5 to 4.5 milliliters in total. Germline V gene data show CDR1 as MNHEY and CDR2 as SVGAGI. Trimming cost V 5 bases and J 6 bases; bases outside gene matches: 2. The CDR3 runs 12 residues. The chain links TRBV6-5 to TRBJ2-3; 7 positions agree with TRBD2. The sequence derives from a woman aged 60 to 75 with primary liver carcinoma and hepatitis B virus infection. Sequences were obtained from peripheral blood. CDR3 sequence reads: CASSPGGDTQYF. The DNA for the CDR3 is TGTGCCAGCAGTCCCGGGGGGGATACGCAGTATTTT.